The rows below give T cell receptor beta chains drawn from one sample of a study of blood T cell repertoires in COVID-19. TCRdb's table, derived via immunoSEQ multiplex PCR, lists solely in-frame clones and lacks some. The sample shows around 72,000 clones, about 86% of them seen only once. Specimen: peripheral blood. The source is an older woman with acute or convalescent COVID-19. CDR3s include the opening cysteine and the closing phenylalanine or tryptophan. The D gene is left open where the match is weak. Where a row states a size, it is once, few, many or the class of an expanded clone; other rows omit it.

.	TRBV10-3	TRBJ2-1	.	CAISEAGAGIHEQFF	TGTGCCATCAGTGAGGCAGGGGCAGGGATCCATGAGCAGTTCTTC
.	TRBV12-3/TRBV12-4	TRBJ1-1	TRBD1	CASSLEGARSFF	TGTGCCAGCAGTTTGGAGGGGGCGAGGTCTTTCTTT
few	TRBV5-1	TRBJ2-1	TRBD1	CASSSGTGTLGEQFF	TGCGCCAGCAGCTCCGGGACAGGGACTTTAGGGGAGCAGTTCTTC
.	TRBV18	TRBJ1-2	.	CASSPQGDYGYTF	TGTGCCAGCTCACCACAGGGGGACTATGGCTACACCTTC
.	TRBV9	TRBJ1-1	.	CASSAGIGNTEAFF	TGTGCCAGCAGCGCAGGGATAGGGAACACTGAAGCTTTCTTT
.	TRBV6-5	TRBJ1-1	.	CASSYSIEALNTEAFF	TGTGCCAGCAGTTACTCGATAGAGGCACTGAACACTGAAGCTTTCTTT
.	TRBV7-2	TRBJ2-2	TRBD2	CASGFDSGGAGSGELFF	TGTGCCAGCGGCTTTGATAGCGGGGGGGCCGGGTCCGGGGAGCTGTTTTTT
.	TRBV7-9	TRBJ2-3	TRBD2	CASSRGGLGDTQYF	TGTGCCAGCAGCCGCGGGGGGCTTGGAGATACGCAGTATTTT
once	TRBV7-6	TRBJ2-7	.	CASSSGRGQYF	TGTGCCAGCAGCTCAGGAAGGGGGCAGTACTTC
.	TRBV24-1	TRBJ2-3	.	CATSKRGQGTDTQYF	TGTGCCACCAGTAAGCGCGGACAAGGCACAGATACGCAGTATTTT
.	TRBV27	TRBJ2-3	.	CASSFGGGDTQYF	TGTGCCAGCAGTTTTGGGGGCGGGGATACGCAGTATTTT
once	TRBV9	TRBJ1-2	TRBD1	CASSVEGTGGLNYGYTF	TGTGCCAGCAGCGTAGAAGGAACAGGGGGCCTTAACTATGGCTACACCTTC